This T cell receptor beta chain comes out of a study of tumor T cells in aggressive B-cell lymphoma. The ends lost 5 bases at V and 6 bases at J; junction bases unmatched: 10. The CDR3 totals 15 residues. Germline V gives CDR1 SGHRS, CDR2 YFSETQ. Data came from immunoSEQ multiplex PCR; TCRdb stores just in-frame clones and leaves some out. The sample records around 1,100 clones, 95% to 98% being singletons. This chain connects TRBV5-1 to TRBJ1-1, with 10 bases that match TRBD1. The TCR was taken from an adult with diffuse large B cell lymphoma. The material sequenced was tumor tissue. CDR3 residues: CASSFPTGTGAEAFF. In nucleotides, the CDR3 is TGCGCCAGCAGTTTTCCAACCGGGACAGGGGCTGAAGCTTTCTTT.